Listed here are 21 T cell receptor beta chains from one sample, sequenced in a study of vaccination and CD4 T cells after COVID-19. Cultured CD4+ T cells had their DNA profiled by the Oncomine TCR Beta short-read assay. TCRdb itself ran the PCR reads through MiXCR, one entry per CDR3 protein. The sample lists roughly 6,400 distinct CDR3 sequences; over 20% were seen once. Treatment: approximately 9-day PBMC culture with coronavirus spike peptide pools or control peptides (ViraFEST assay). CD4+ T cells that came from the unexposed donor were collected before the COVID-19 pandemic (2011-2018). Which antigens these TCRs recognize remains unknown. The sequencing sample was made of CD4+ T cells from blood, cultured in vitro. All receptors derive from a human donor in good health.

V gene TRBV6-1 combines with J gene TRBJ2-2, with D unresolved. The length of the CDR3 is 12 residues. Germline values: CDR1 MNHNS, CDR2 SASEGT. V dropped 7 bases and J dropped 2 bases, with 5 bases sitting between them. The CDR3 here is CASTENTGELFF. DNA for the CDR3: TGTGCCAGCACCGAAAACACCGGGGAGCTGTTTTTT.

This sequence joins TRBV9 and TRBJ1-2; 7 bases agree with TRBD1. CDR3 length equals 14 residues. J gave up 4 bases and V 4 bases, and 7 bases lay outside the gene matches. The germline V gene encodes CDR1 SGDLS and CDR2 YYNGEE. CDR3 sequence reads: CASSPRTGLYGYTF. The DNA of the CDR3 is TGTGCCAGCAGCCCTCGGACAGGCCTCTATGGCTACACCTTC.

J is TRBJ2-3 and V is TRBV7-3, with D perhaps TRBD1 or TRBD2 (5 bases each). Germline V gene lookup returns CDR1 SGHTA and CDR2 FQGTGA. There are 13 residues in the CDR3. Deletions cut 8 bases from V and 0 bases from J, with 9 bases between. CDR3 residues: CASGTASTDTQYF. The CDR3 region has the DNA TGTGCCAGCGGGACGGCTAGCACAGATACGCAGTATTTT.

CDR3 coding DNA: TGTGCCAGCAGCCAAAATCTGGACTATGGCTACACCTTC. Protein: CASSQNLDYGYTF. This chain connects TRBV14 to TRBJ1-2; no clear D. Germline CDR1 reads SGHDN; CDR2 reads FVKESK. CDR3 length: 13 residues. Between the trimmed V and J ends, which lost 2 bases and 3 bases, there was a span of 7 bases.

This clonotype is large within its sample. The chain combines TRBV19 with TRBJ1-1; 10 bases map to TRBD1. V gave up 6 bases and J gave up 11 bases; unmatched junction bases: 9. Germline CDR1 is LNHDA and CDR2 is SQIVND (reference sequence). CDR3 length: 13 amino acids. In nucleotides, the CDR3 is TGTGCCAGTAGCAAGGGACAGGGGATTAGGGCTTTCTTT. Amino acid sequence: CASSKGQGIRAFF.

This clonotype was seen more than once but under ten times. The chain recombines TRBV2 with TRBJ2-5; D unresolved. Trimming shortened V by 7 bases and J by 5 bases, and 11 bases separated the two germline ends. In germline, CDR1 is SNHLY, CDR2 FYNNEI. This CDR3 contains 12 residues. CDR3 in amino acids: CASNTEGETQYF. The CDR3 DNA reads TGTGCCAGCAATACCGAAGGGGAGACCCAGTACTTC.

This clonotype ranks as medium-sized. V and J are TRBV20-1 and TRBJ1-5; TRBD1 agrees at 7 bases. V dropped 6 bases and J dropped 5; count of bases not matched to a gene: 10. The germline gives CDR1 DFQATT, CDR2 SNEGSKA (reference sequence). The CDR3 has 14 amino acids. This CDR3 reads CSADTGASDQPQHF. CDR3 in DNA: TGCAGTGCAGATACAGGGGCTTCGGATCAGCCCCAGCATTTT.

The chain is built from TRBV6-1 and TRBJ2-5; D may match TRBD1 or TRBD2 (5 bases each). Germline V gene lookup returns CDR1 MNHNS and CDR2 SASEGT. Trimming stripped 8 bases from V and 0 bases from J, with 10 bases between. This CDR3 has 13 amino acids. The CDR3 reads CASAGTYQETQYF. CDR3 sequence (DNA): TGTGCCAGCGCCGGGACGTACCAAGAGACCCAGTACTTC.

The chain couples TRBV10-1 to TRBJ2-1; D is perhaps TRBD1 (6 bases). This CDR3 has 13 amino acids. V lost 5 bases to trimming and J lost 10 bases, with 15 bases between them. From germline, CDR1 is WNHNN and CDR2 SYGVQD (reference sequence). The DNA for the CDR3 is TGCGCCAGCAGTCAAACAGGGTTTGGGGAGCAGTTCTTC. Its translation: CASSQTGFGEQFF.

The chain recombines TRBV10-2 with TRBJ2-1; D unclear. The length of the CDR3 is 11 residues. The V gene's germline CDR1 is WSHSY and CDR2 SAAADI. V shed 6 bases and J shed 4 bases, with 4 bases lying between them. This CDR3 is CASRLYNEQFF. The DNA for the CDR3 is TGCGCCAGCAGGCTGTACAATGAGCAGTTCTTC.

This clonotype was seen more than once but under ten times. The chain uses TRBV6-1 and TRBJ2-7, with 10 bases that match TRBD1. The CDR3 spans 13 residues. Germline CDR1 reads MNHNS; CDR2 reads SASEGT. V gave up 6 bases and J gave up 4 bases; unmatched junction bases: 3. CDR3: CASRDRGRYEQYF. In DNA form, the CDR3 reads TGTGCCAGCAGAGACAGGGGGCGATACGAGCAGTACTTC.

This clonotype was recorded a few times. The gene calls are TRBV6-5 and TRBJ1-6; a possible D gene is TRBD1 (5 bases). V lost 2 bases and J 13 bases, leaving 9 bases between the germline ends. There are 12 residues in the CDR3. Germline V lookup: CDR1 MNHEY, CDR2 SVGAGI. The CDR3 region is CASSYQGRPLHF. The CDR3 coding sequence is TGTGCCAGCAGTTACCAGGGTAGGCCCCTCCACTTT.

This clonotype is medium-sized (0.01 to 0.1%) by share. The V gene is TRBV27, the J gene TRBJ2-5, with 8 bases matching TRBD1. Losses at the gene ends were 8 bases for V and 2 bases for J; bases not matched to a gene: 4. Germline V gene data show CDR1 as MNHEY and CDR2 as SMNVEV (reference sequence). CDR3 length: 13 amino acids. CDR3 sequence reads: CASWTGRQETQYF. CDR3 coding DNA: TGTGCCAGCTGGACAGGGCGGCAAGAGACCCAGTACTTC.

A few counts support this clonotype. J is TRBJ1-1 and V is TRBV29-1; D unclear. V was pared by 1 base and J by 7 bases, with 13 bases between. The CDR3 extends over 13 amino acids. Germline V gene data show CDR1 as SQVTM and CDR2 as ANQGSEA. Written as DNA, the CDR3 is TGCAGCGTTGAAGGGAAGAGTTTAGTTGAAGCTTTCTTT. Protein product: CSVEGKSLVEAFF.

This clonotype is medium-sized (0.01 to 0.1%) by share. At one of its ends the junction is not consistent with the germline gene, which may arise from a read error. The chain has TRBV6-1 and TRBJ1-2; 7 bases are a match to TRBD1. CDR3 length: 15 residues. Per the germline V gene, CDR1 is MNHNS and CDR2 is SASEGT. The CDR3 loop reads CASREDRAVFYGYTF. The CDR3 DNA reads TGTGCCAGCAGAGAAGACAGGGCTGTTTTCTATGGCTACACCTTC.

The chain is built from TRBV19 and TRBJ2-3, with TRBD2 identical over 12 bases. Germline V CDR1 and CDR2: LNHDA, SQIVND (reference sequence). V shed 7 bases, J shed 2 bases, and the junction held 4 bases outside the gene matches. The CDR3 extends over 15 amino acids. CDR3 sequence (DNA): TGTGCCAGTAAGAGACTAGCGGGGGTCACAGATACGCAGTATTTT. This encodes CASKRLAGVTDTQYF.

This clonotype was observed a few times. The rearrangement joins TRBV29-1 to TRBJ1-6; no definite D call. V lost 5 bases, J lost 5 bases, and 10 bases lay in between. This CDR3 is 13 amino acids long. Looked up from germline, CDR1 is SQVTM and CDR2 is ANQGSEA. CDR3: CSVSAGDNSPLHF. CDR3 DNA sequence: TGCAGCGTTAGTGCAGGCGATAATTCACCCCTCCACTTT.

This clonotype was observed a few times. The chain carries TRBV12-3 or TRBV12-4 and TRBJ1-2; a weak D match, TRBD1 (6 bases). V lost 6 bases to trimming and J lost 3 bases, with 11 bases between them. The CDR3 is 13 residues long. The CDR3 sequence is CASSQGQYYGYTF. DNA for the CDR3: TGTGCCAGCAGCCAAGGACAGTACTATGGCTACACCTTC.

The chain employs TRBV6-1 and TRBJ2-7, with 9 bases identical to TRBD1. The CDR3 sequence is 15 residues long. With V trimmed by 4 bases and J by 1 base, 5 bases remained unmatched. Per germline, CDR1 MNHNS and CDR2 SASEGT. CDR3 DNA sequence: TGTGCCAGCAGTGGGGGACAGGGCTATTCCTACGAGCAGTACTTC. It specifies CASSGGQGYSYEQYF.

The genes are TRBV5-4 and TRBJ2-3; 8 bases align to TRBD2. V trimming: 1 base; J trimming: 0 bases; junction bases outside the gene matches: 4. Germline loops: CDR1 SGHNT, CDR2 YYREEE (reference sequence). The CDR3 length is 16 residues. The CDR3 loop reads CASSLKGLGSTDTQYF. CDR3 coding DNA: TGTGCCAGCAGCTTGAAGGGACTAGGGAGCACAGATACGCAGTATTTT.

The chain recombines TRBV7-3 with TRBJ2-3, with D perhaps matching TRBD2 (6 bases). The CDR3 sequence is 16 residues long. Germline CDR1 reads SGHTA; CDR2 reads FQGTGA. V shed 1 base and J shed 6 bases, with 17 bases lying between them. CDR3 loop: CASSLSLGGSSDTQYF. DNA for the CDR3: TGTGCCAGCAGCTTAAGTTTGGGAGGCTCTTCGGATACGCAGTATTTT.